The entry that follows covers one T cell receptor beta chain sequence. This clone has more than one count but fewer than ten. The specificity of this receptor is unknown. No much larger clonotype is one base removed from it; base qualities were not supplied. Other nucleotide sequences from this sample produce the same CDR3. Using the deep immunoSEQ assay, multiplex PCR amplified TCR CDR3 regions from genomic DNA. Extracted genomic DNA from each cell subset was spread evenly across all wells of several immunoSEQ 96-well plates, with each plate serving as a replicate. For sorted subsets, around 200 ng genomic DNA, equal to tens of thousands of T cell genomes, was loaded into each replicate PCR. The purified libraries were quantified using a Qubit 3.0 fluorometer, sized with a Bioanalyzer 2100, and then quantified again using the KAPA Library Quantification kit. Each immunoSEQ 96-well plate was sequenced on its own single-read 150-cycle Illumina NextSeq 550 flow cell. The study's own analysis went as follows. Because the immunoSEQ output included only junctional sequences and no quality scores, the filtering could not be the same as the filtering used for full-length reads. Sequences were annotated with PyIR, a Python wrapper for IgBLAST v1.9, using IMGT germline references to assign V/J genes and CDR3. Reads with weak V/J assignments (E-value above 1e-6), missing CDR3, stop codons, out-of-frame junctions, or ambiguous translated residues were removed. A V3J clonotype was defined by an identical inferred V gene, J gene, and CDR3 amino acid sequence. To compute the percentage overlap between repertoires, the number of shared unique clonotypes was divided by the size of the smaller repertoire. RTK rarefaction, the Chao1 estimator, and Recon v2.1 estimates of unobserved clonotypes were used to assess repertoire richness. Generation probabilities for all TCRbeta clonotypes obtained by the gDNA method from a few donors were computed using OLGA. This is the immuneACCESS table as TCRdb keeps it, with only in-frame sequences that have V and J called. A part of the clones is gone; compared with another copy, unresolved V genes explain less than half, and the rest is unexplained. Clone size and the V and J calls come from that table; the DNA yielded D and trimming. Across this sample there are 980,000 or so clones, with roughly 72% seen only once. The ten largest clones add up to nearly 1.5% of the sample.

Healthy HIV-negative adults with no recently reported acute infections or vaccinations were included as donors. All donors were Caucasian adults living in Nashville, Tennessee, USA. CD4+ T cells were enriched by magnetic negative selection; naive cells were then positively selected on CD45RA, and the negative fraction formed the memory subset. After blood collection by leukapheresis, PBMCs were isolated using Ficoll-Histopaque density gradient centrifugation and then cryopreserved in the vapor phase of liquid nitrogen. Analytical flow cytometry was used to check the purity and quantity of every magnetically sorted T cell population. Each sorted fraction had its genomic DNA isolated and then quantified by UV absorbance on a Nanodrop 2000c. Looking up the germline V gene yields CDR1 SQVTM and CDR2 ANQGSEA. V trim: 6 bases; J trim: 2 bases; unmatched bases: 2. Including the terminal cysteine and phenylalanine, the CDR3 comprises 12 residues. Just CDR3 DNA is preserved here, 36 bases in frame from base 1.

The source of the sample is a study of shared clonotypes between healthy human individuals (dated by TCRdb to 2018 to 2021). As for the study more broadly: The cohort comprised two women and a few men aged 18 to 49 years. For each donor, three plates each were used for CD4 naive and CD4 memory, two plates were used for CD8 naive, and one plate was used for CD8 memory. The study deeply sequenced blood TCR repertoires of about 5 healthy adults to estimate repertoire size and the extent of clonotype sharing between individuals. Different laboratories and diverse techniques were used to prepare libraries and sequence TCR repertoires, to increase sequencing depth and limit assay-specific biases. Per donor, leukapheresis produced somewhere between about 0.94 and 9 billion PBMCs.

Study-wide conclusions, independent of this receptor: Higher generation probabilities were observed for clonotypes shared by all four sorted-subset donors than for non-shared clonotypes. When a handful of donors were compared, the shared fraction of clonotypes was about 5% for naive CD4, roughly 3.3% for naive CD8, roughly 2.3% for memory CD4, and around 0.37% for memory CD8. Only blood was sampled, and tissue TCR repertoires likely differ from those in blood. Because the study included only a small number of donors, the genetic and exposure-history diversity represented was limited. Rarefaction of sorted-subset datasets indicated incomplete sequencing despite the large sequencing depth. Based on pairwise subsampling, the degree of clonotype sharing among donors was expected to be affected by sequencing depth. Estimated clonotype richness was generally larger for naive than for memory subsets.

The source is a man between 18 and 29 years old in good health. The sequence is built from TRBV29-1 and TRBJ2-7, with TRBD1 matching 9 junction bases. The sequencing input was memory CD4+ T cells sorted from blood. The cell subset or site label of this sample denotes: CD45RA-negative fraction. The CDR3 protein sequence reads: CSVGQGTYEQYF. The bases are TGCAGCGTCGGACAGGGGACCTACGAGCAGTACTTC.